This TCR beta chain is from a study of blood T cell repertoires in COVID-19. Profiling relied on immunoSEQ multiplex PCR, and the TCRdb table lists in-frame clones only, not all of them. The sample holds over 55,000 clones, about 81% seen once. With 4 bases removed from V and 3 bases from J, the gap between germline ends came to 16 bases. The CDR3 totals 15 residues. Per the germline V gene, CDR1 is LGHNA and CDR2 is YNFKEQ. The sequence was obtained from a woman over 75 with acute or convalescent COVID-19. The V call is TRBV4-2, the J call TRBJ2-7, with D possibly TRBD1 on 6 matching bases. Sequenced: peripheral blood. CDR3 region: CASSLWTVGDYEQYF. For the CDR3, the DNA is TGTGCCAGCAGCCTATGGACAGTCGGGGACTACGAGCAGTACTTC.